This T cell receptor beta chain was identified in a study of radiotherapy plus CTLA-4 blockade in lung cancer. About the study: Objective responses were documented in under 20% of patients, with disease control in about 28%.

Study-level results: Tumor-origin TCR clones grew in blood after radiotherapy plus ipilimumab.

Clones were read by immunoSEQ multiplex PCR, and TCRdb kept only the in-frame ones, dropping some. The table has about 44,000 clones, 60% to 80% seen once. A word on this clone: The antigen remains unidentified.

Germline values: CDR1 SEHNR, CDR2 FQNEAQ (reference sequence). Trimming stripped 8 bases from V and 0 bases from J, with 14 bases between. This CDR3 has 15 amino acids. V is TRBV7-9 and J is TRBJ1-3; D call uncertain. The source is a human donor with non-small cell lung cancer whose response to radiotherapy plus ipilimumab could not be evaluated. Sequences were derived from peripheral blood, sampled from a patient treated with radiotherapy plus ipilimumab. CDR3 sequence: CASVPDGASGNTIYF. The CDR3 nucleotides are TGTGCCAGCGTCCCAGACGGAGCCTCTGGAAACACCATATATTTT. Together with reference TRBV7-9 and TRBJ1-3, the CDR3 gives the full variable domain: DTGVSQNPRHKITKRGQNVTFRCDPISEHNRLYWYRQTLGQGPEFLTYFQNEAQLEKSRLLSDRFSAERPKGSFSTLEIQRTEQGDSAMYLCASVPDGASGNTIYFGEGSWLTVV.